One sample yielded the 3 T cell receptor beta chains listed below, sequenced in a study of PD-1 blockade in classical Hodgkin lymphoma. Indicated time point: cycle 4 day 1 (C4D1), after five to seven weeks of nivolumab. Each and every patient relapsed after autologous stem cell transplantation, and patients got differing brentuximab vedotin exposure. From thawed PBMCs, CD4+ T cells were purified using magnetic negative selection. Measured with immunoSEQ multiplex PCR; TCRdb has only the in-frame clones, and not every one. This table has more than 25,000 clones, 80% to 90% appearing once. The sequencing used CD4+ T cells from blood, collected before the fourth cycle of nivolumab. All receptors come from a human donor with classical Hodgkin lymphoma.

A single count supports this clone. The chain couples TRBV7-9 to TRBJ1-4; no clear D gene. Trimming left V 3 bases short and J 5 bases short, with 4 bases between. CDR1 and CDR2 (germline): SEHNR, FQNEAQ (reference sequence). CDR3 size: 12 residues. The CDR3 DNA reads TGTGCCAGCAGCTTTGGGAATGAAAAACTGTTTTTT. It codes for CASSFGNEKLFF. Based on the CDR3 plus reference TRBV7-9 and TRBJ1-4, the full variable domain is DTGVSQNPRHKITKRGQNVTFRCDPISEHNRLYWYRQTLGQGPEFLTYFQNEAQLEKSRLLSDRFSAERPKGSFSTLEIQRTEQGDSAMYLCASSFGNEKLFFGSGTQLSVL.

J is TRBJ2-1 and V is TRBV5-1; D call uncertain. CDR3 size: 16 residues. The V and J ends lost 1 base and 7 bases respectively, with 18 bases between them. The germline CDR1 and CDR2 sequences are SGHRS and YFSETQ. Written as DNA, the CDR3 is TGCGCCAGCAGCTTGTGGGGTGATGAGTGGGTTAATGAGCAGTTCTTC. Translating gives CASSLWGDEWVNEQFF. The whole variable domain, filled in from reference TRBV5-1 and TRBJ2-1, reads KAGVTQTPRYLIKTRGQQVTLSCSPISGHRSVSWYQQTPGQGLQFLFEYFSETQRNKGNFPGRFSGRQFSNSRSEMNVSTLELGDSALYLCASSLWGDEWVNEQFFGPGTRLTVL.

The chain recombines TRBV28 with TRBJ1-3; weak D call: TRBD1 (6 bases). The germline V gene encodes CDR1 MDHEN and CDR2 SYDVKM. Trimming removed 6 bases at V and 5 bases at J, with 17 bases between. This CDR3 spans 15 amino acids. The CDR3 sequence: CASRSEDSGRNTIYF. The CDR3 DNA reads TGTGCCAGCAGGTCAGAGGACAGTGGCAGAAACACCATATATTTT.